This T cell receptor beta chain derives from a study of blood T cell repertoires in COVID-19. Study-wide background: Samples of COVID-19 (acute and convalescent) were obtained from the United States, Italy and Spain.

Original methodology: Using reference gene primer amplification, nucleated cell counts were estimated. Sequencing used immunoSEQ multiplex PCR; TCRdb keeps in-frame clones, though not all of them. Clone size and the V and J calls come from that table; the DNA yielded D and trimming. The profile covers about 230,000 clones, with approximately 82% appearing a single time and about 2.5% taken by the ten largest. The clonotype comes from a woman in her 70s with active or convalescent COVID-19. The specimen was peripheral blood.

The CDR3 is CASREAGVSYNEQFF. The CDR3 nucleotides read TGTGCCAGCAGGGAGGCGGGAGTCTCCTACAATGAGCAGTTCTTC. The chain has TRBV28 and TRBJ2-1; 7 bases match TRBD2. This CDR3 contains 15 residues. The V segment lost 6 bases and the J segment 0 bases; nucleotides outside the gene matches: 5. Looked up from germline, CDR1 is MDHEN and CDR2 is SYDVKM.